These T cell receptor beta chains were read from a single sample in a study of beta chain features in type 1 diabetes. Repertoires were generated with immunoSEQ multiplex PCR, while TCRdb's copy carries only in-frame clones and drops some. Here the sample spans around 250,000 clones, about a fifth being singletons. Sample: naive CD4+ T cells from blood. The receptors here all came from a middle-aged woman with type 1 diabetes. Each CDR3 is given with its conserved first and last residue. The D gene is left open where the match is weak. The size field is filled for only some rows; it gives once, few, many or a size class.

>few|14|TRBJ2-7|NA|TRBV15
CATRGAHTAYEQYF
TGTGCCACCAGAGGTGCACACACAGCCTACGAGCAGTACTTC
>NA|12|TRBJ1-1|NA|TRBV18
CASSPAGYAAFF
TGTGCCAGCTCACCAGCAGGGTACGCAGCTTTCTTT
>NA|16|TRBJ2-3|TRBD2|TRBV4-1
CASSPFGGVTSDTQYF
TGCGCCAGCAGCCCCTTCGGGGGGGTGACCAGCGATACGCAGTATTTT
>NA|15|TRBJ2-1|NA|TRBV7-8
CASRSDRISYNEQFF
TGTGCCAGCAGATCTGACAGGATCTCCTACAATGAGCAGTTCTTC
>NA|15|TRBJ2-1|TRBD2|TRBV30
CASSPVIAGGNEQFF
TGTGCCTCGTCCCCGGTAATAGCGGGGGGCAATGAGCAGTTCTTC
>NA|13|TRBJ2-7|NA|TRBV5-6
CASSLDFVYEQYF
TGTGCCAGCAGCTTGGACTTCGTCTACGAGCAGTACTTC
>NA|15|TRBJ2-5|TRBD1|TRBV5-4
CASSSRDRGQETQYF
TGTGCCAGCAGCTCCCGGGACAGGGGGCAAGAGACCCAGTACTTC
>NA|15|TRBJ1-2|TRBD1|TRBV29-1
CSSKVGTGGFYGYTF
TGCAGCTCGAAAGTAGGGACAGGGGGATTCTATGGCTACACCTTC
>NA|13|TRBJ1-1|NA|TRBV10-3
CAIRRGANTEAFF
TGTGCCATCCGCCGGGGGGCGAACACTGAAGCTTTCTTT
>NA|14|TRBJ2-5|NA|TRBV11-2
CASSLDLTGETQYF
TGTGCCAGCAGCTTAGATCTAACGGGAGAGACCCAGTACTTC
>few|16|TRBJ2-5|NA|TRBV4-1
CASSHPGRESKETQYF
TGCGCCAGCAGCCACCCCGGCAGGGAATCGAAAGAGACCCAGTACTTC
>few|12|TRBJ2-1|NA|TRBV25-1
CASSEGSSPWFF
TGTGCCAGCAGTGAAGGGAGCTCCCCATGGTTCTTC
>NA|18|TRBJ2-3|TRBD2|TRBV4-2
CASSAQGGLAGGGDTQYF
TGTGCCAGCAGCGCCCAGGGCGGTCTAGCGGGGGGGGGAGATACGCAGTATTTT
>few|14|TRBJ2-1|TRBD2|TRBV5-6
CASSSNSGLSEQFF
TGTGCCAGCAGCTCCAACTCGGGACTATCCGAGCAGTTCTTC
>NA|16|TRBJ2-7|TRBD1|TRBV4-2
CASSQAVGQGVYEQYF
TGTGCCAGCAGCCAAGCTGTCGGGCAGGGGGTCTACGAGCAGTACTTC
>NA|15|TRBJ2-5|NA|TRBV28
CASSYGTYEGETQYF
TGTGCCAGCAGTTACGGGACATATGAGGGGGAGACCCAGTACTTC
>few|12|TRBJ2-5|NA|TRBV7-2
CASSPYQETQYF
TGTGCCAGCAGCCCGTACCAAGAGACCCAGTACTTC
>few|16|TRBJ1-5|TRBD1|TRBV7-2
CASSLLGQDLYQPQHF
TGTGCCAGCAGCTTACTAGGACAGGACTTGTACCAGCCCCAGCATTTT